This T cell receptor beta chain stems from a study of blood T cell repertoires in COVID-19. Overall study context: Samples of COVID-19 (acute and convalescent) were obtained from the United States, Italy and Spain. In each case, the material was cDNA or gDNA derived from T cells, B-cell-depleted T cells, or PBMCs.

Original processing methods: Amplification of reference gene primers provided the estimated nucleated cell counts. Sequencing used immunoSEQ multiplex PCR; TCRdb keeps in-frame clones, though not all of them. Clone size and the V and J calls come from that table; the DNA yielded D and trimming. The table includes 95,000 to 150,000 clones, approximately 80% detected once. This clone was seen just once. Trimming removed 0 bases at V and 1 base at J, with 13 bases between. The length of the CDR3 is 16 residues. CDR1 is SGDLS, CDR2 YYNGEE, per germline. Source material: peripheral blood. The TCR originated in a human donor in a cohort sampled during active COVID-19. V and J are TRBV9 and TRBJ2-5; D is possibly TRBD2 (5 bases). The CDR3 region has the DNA TGTGCCAGCAGCGTAGTGTTCCTTGGAGGCCAAGAGACCCAGTACTTC. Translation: CASSVVFLGGQETQYF.